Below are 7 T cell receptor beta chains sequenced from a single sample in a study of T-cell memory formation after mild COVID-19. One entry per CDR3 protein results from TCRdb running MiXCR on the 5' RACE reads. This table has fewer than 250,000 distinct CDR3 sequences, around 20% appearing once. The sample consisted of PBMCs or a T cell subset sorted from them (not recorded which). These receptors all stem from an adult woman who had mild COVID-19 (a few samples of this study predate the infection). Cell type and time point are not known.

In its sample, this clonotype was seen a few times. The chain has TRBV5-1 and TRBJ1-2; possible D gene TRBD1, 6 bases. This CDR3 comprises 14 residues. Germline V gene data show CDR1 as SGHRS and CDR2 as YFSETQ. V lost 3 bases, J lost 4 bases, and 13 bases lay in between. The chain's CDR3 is CASSSSTGPYGYTF. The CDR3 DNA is TGCGCCAGCAGCTCCTCGACAGGACCCTATGGCTACACCTTC. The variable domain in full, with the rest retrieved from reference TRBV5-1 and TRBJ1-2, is KAGVTQTPRYLIKTRGQQVTLSCSPISGHRSVSWYQQTPGQGLQFLFEYFSETQRNKGNFPGRFSGRQFSNSRSEMNVSTLELGDSALYLCASSSSTGPYGYTFGSGTRLTVV.

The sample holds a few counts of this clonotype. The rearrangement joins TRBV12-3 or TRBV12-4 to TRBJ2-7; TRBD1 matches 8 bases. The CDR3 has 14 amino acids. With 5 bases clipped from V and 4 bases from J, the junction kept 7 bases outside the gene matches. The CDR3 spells CASSPGQAVYEQYF. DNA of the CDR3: TGTGCCAGCAGTCCGGGACAGGCCGTTTACGAGCAGTACTTC.

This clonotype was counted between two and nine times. CDR3 amino acids: CSVVFSTPGYRTDQAFF. The DNA for the CDR3 is TGCAGCGTTGTATTTTCGACGCCGGGTTATCGGACAGACCAAGCTTTCTTT. This chain links TRBV29-1 with TRBJ1-1, with D tentatively TRBD1 (6 bases). In germline, CDR1 is SQVTM, CDR2 ANQGSEA. Trimming pared 4 bases from V and 9 bases from J, leaving 30 bases between. This CDR3 has 17 amino acids.

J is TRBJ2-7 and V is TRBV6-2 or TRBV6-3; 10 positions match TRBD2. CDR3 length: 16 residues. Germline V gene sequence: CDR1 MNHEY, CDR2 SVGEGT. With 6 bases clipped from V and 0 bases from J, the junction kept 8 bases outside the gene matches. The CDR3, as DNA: TGTGCCAGCAGGCGGGGGGGGACTAGCGCCTCCTACGAGCAGTACTTC. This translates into CASRRGGTSASYEQYF.

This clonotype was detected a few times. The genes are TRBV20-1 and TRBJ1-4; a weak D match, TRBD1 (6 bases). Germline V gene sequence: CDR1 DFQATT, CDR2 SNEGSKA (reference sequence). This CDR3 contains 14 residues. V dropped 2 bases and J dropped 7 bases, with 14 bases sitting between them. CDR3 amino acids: CSARPLTGGEKLFF. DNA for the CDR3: TGCAGTGCTAGACCCCTGACAGGAGGTGAAAAACTGTTTTTT.

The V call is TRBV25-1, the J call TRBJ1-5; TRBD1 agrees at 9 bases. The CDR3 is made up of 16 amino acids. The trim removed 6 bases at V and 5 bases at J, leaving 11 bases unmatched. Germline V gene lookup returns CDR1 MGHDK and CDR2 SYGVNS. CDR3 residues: CASSENRDRDYQPQHF. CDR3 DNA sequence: TGTGCCAGCAGCGAGAACCGGGACAGGGACTATCAGCCCCAGCATTTT.

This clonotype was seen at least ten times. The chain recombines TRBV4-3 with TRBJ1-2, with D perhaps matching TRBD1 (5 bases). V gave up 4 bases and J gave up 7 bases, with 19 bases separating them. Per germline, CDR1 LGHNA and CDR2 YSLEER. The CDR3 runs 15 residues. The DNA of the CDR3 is TGCGCCAGCAGCCCCGAGACTCGCCAGGGTGGTGGCTACACCTTC. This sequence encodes CASSPETRQGGGYTF.